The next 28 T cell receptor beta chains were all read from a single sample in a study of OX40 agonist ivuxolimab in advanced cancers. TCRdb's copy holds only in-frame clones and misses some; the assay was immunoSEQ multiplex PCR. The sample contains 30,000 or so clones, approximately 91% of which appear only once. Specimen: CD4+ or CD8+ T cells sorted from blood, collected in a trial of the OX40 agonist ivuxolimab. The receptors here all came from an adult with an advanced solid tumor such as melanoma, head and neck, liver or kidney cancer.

The CDR3 nucleotides are TGTGCCAGCAGCTCGGGTTATCACACCGGGGAGCTGTTTTTT. It specifies CASSSGYHTGELFF. This sequence joins TRBV7-8 and TRBJ2-2; D uncertain. The V gene lost 4 bases and the J gene lost 3 bases, with 9 bases spanning the gap. Per germline, CDR1 SGHVS and CDR2 FQNEAQ. The CDR3 is made up of 14 amino acids. The whole variable domain, filled in from reference TRBV7-8 and TRBJ2-2, reads GAGVSQSPRYKVAKRGQDVALRCDPISGHVSLFWYQQALGQGPEFLTYFQNEAQLDKSGLPSDRFFAERPEGSVSTLKIQRTQQEDSAVYLCASSSGYHTGELFFGEGSRLTVL.

The CDR3 sequence: CASSPPGTPPGETQYF. CDR3 nucleotides: TGTGCCAGCTCACCACCCGGGACGCCACCGGGAGAGACCCAGTACTTC. The chain employs TRBV18 and TRBJ2-5; D tentatively fits TRBD1 or TRBD2 (5 bases each). Trimming left V 0 bases short and J 4 bases short, with 15 bases between. The CDR3 runs to 16 residues. CDR1 is KGHSH, CDR2 LQKENI, per germline.

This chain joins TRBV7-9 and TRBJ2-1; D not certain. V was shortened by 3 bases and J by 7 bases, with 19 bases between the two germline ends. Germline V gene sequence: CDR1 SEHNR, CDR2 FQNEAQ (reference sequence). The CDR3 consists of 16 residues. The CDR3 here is CASSLAGRHPWNEQFF. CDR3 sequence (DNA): TGTGCCAGCAGCTTGGCTGGCAGGCACCCCTGGAATGAGCAGTTCTTC.

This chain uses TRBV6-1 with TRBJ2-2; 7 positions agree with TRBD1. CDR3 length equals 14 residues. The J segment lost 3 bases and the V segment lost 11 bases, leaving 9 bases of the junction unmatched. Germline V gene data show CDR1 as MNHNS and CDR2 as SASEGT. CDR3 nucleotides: TGTGCCCTTCGACAGGGAGCAGACACCGGGGAGCTGTTTTTT. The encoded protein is CALRQGADTGELFF.

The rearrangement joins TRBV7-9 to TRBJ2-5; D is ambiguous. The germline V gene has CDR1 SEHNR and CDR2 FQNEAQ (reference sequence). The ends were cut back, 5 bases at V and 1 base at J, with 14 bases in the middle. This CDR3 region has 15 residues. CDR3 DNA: TGTGCCAGCAGCCCTCAATTGGTTGCCCAAGAGACCCAGTACTTC. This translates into CASSPQLVAQETQYF.

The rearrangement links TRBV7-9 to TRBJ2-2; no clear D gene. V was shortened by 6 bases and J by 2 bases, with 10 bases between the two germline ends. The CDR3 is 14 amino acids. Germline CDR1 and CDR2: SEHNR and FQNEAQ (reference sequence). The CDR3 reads CASSQTPNTGELFF. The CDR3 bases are TGTGCCAGCAGTCAGACACCAAACACCGGGGAGCTGTTTTTT.

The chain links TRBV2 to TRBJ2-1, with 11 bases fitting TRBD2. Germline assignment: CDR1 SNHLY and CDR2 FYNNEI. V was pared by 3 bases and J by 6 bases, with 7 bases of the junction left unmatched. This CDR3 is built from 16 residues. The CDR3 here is CASSDPLAGGGNEQFF. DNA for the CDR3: TGTGCCAGCAGTGACCCGCTAGCGGGAGGAGGCAATGAGCAGTTCTTC.

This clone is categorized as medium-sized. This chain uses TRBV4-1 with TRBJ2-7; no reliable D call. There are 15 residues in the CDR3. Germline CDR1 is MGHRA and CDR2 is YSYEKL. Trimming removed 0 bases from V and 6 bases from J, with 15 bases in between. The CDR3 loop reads CASSQDKALASEQYF. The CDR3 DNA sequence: TGCGCCAGCAGCCAAGATAAGGCCTTAGCCTCCGAGCAGTACTTC.

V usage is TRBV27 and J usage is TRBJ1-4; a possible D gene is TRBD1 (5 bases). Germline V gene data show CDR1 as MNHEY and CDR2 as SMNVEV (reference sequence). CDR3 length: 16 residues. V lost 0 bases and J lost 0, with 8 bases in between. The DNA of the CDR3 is TGTGCCAGCAGTTTATCGGGGGTTGCAACTAATGAAAAACTGTTTTTT. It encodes CASSLSGVATNEKLFF.

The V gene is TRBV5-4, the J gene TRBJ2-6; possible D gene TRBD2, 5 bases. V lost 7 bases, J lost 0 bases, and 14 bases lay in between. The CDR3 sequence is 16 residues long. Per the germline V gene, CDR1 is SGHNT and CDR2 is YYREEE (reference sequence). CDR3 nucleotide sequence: TGTGCCAGCGTGGACTTGAGCCGCTCTGGGGCCAACGTCCTGACTTTC. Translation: CASVDLSRSGANVLTF.

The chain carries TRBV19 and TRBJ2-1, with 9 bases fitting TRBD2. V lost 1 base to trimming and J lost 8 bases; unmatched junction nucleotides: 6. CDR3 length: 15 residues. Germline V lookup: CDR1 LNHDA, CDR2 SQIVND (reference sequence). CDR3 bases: TGTGCCAGTAGTATAGTGGGACTAGCAGTCGATGAGCAGTTCTTC. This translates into CASSIVGLAVDEQFF.

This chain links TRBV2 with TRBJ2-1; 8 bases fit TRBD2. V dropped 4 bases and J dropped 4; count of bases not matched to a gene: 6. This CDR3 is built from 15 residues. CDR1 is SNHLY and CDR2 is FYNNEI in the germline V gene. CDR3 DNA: TGTGCCAGCAGTGTGGCTAGCGGGTTATACAATGAGCAGTTCTTC. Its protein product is CASSVASGLYNEQFF.

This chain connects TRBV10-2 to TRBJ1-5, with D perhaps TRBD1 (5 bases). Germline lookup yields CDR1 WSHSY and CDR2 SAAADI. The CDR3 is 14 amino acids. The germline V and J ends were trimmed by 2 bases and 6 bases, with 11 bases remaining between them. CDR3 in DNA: TGCGCCAGCAGTGAGGGGGCAGGGCGTCAGCCCCAGCATTTT. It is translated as CASSEGAGRQPQHF.

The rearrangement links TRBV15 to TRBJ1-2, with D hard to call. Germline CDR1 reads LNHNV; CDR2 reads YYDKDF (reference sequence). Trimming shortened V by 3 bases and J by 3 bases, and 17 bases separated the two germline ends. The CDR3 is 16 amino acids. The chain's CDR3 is CATSSVTDQVDYGYTF. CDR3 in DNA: TGTGCCACCAGCAGCGTAACAGACCAAGTTGACTATGGCTACACCTTC.

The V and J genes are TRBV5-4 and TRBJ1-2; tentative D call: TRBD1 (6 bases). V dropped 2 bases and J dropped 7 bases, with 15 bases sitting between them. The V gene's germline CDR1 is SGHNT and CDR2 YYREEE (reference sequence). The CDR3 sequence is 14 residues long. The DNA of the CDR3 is TGTGCCAGCAGCTTCCAATCGGGGGCGCTTGGCTACACCTTC. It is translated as CASSFQSGALGYTF.

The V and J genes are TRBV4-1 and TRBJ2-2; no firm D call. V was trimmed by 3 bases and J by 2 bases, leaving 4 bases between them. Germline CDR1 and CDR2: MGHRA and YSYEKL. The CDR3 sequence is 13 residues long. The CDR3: CASSQGNTGELFF. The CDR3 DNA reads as TGCGCCAGCAGCCAGGGAAACACCGGGGAGCTGTTTTTT.

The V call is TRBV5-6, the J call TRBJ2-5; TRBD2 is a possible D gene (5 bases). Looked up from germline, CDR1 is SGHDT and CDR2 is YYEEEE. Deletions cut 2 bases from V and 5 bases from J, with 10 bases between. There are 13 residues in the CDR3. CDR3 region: CASSLGGPETQYF. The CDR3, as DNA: TGTGCCAGCAGCTTAGGAGGTCCCGAGACCCAGTACTTC. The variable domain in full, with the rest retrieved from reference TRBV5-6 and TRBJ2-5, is DAGVTQSPTHLIKTRGQQVTLRCSPKSGHDTVSWYQQALGQGPQFIFQYYEEEERQRGNFPDRFSGHQFPNYSSELNVNALLLGDSALYLCASSLGGPETQYFGPGTRLLVL.

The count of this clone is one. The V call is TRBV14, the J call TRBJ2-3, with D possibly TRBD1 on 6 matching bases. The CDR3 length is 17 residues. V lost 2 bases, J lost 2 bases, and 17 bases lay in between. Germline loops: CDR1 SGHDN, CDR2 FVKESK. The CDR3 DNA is TGTGCCAGCAGCCAAATTCCTCAGGGGAGATACACAGATACGCAGTATTTT. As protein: CASSQIPQGRYTDTQYF.

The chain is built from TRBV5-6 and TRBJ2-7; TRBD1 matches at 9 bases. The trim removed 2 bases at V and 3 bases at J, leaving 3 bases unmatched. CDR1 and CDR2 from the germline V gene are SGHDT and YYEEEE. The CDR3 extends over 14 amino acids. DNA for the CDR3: TGTGCCAGCAGCTTAGGACAGGGGTTCTACGAGCAGTACTTC. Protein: CASSLGQGFYEQYF.

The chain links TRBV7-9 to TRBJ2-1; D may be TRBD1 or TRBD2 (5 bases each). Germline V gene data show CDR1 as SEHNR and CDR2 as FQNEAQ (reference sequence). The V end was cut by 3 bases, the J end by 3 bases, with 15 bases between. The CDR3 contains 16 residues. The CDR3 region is CASSFSAGRDYNEQFF. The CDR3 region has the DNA TGTGCCAGCAGCTTTTCCGCAGGGAGAGACTACAATGAGCAGTTCTTC.

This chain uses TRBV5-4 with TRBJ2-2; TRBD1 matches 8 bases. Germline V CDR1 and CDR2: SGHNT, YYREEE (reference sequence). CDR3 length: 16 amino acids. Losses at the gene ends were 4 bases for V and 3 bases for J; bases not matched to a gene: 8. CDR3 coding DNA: TGTGCCAGCAGCGAGGAGGACAGGGTCTACACCGGGGAGCTGTTTTTT. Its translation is CASSEEDRVYTGELFF.

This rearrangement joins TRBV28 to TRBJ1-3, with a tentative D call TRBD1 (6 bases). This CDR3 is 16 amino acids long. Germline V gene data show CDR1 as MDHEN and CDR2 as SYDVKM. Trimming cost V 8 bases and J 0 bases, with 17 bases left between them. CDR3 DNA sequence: TGTGCCAGCTTTAAAGCATTGACAGGCTCTGGAAACACCATATATTTT. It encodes CASFKALTGSGNTIYF.

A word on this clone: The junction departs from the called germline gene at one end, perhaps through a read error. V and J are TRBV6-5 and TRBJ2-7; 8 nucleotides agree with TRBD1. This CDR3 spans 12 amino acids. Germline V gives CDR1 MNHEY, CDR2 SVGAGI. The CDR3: CASSSPQGARHF. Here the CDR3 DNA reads TGTGCCAGCAGTTCGCCGCAGGGGGCCAGACACTTC.

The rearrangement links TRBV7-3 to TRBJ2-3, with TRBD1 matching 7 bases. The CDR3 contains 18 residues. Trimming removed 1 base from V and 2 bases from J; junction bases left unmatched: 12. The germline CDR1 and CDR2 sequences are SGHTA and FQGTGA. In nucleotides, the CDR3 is TGTGCCAGCAGCTTAAACCCCCCGACAGGGCTGAACACAGATACGCAGTATTTT. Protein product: CASSLNPPTGLNTDTQYF.

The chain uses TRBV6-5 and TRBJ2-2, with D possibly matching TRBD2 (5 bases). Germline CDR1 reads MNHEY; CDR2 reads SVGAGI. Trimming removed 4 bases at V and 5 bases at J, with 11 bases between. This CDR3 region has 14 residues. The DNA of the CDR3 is TGTGCCAGCAGTTCGGCAAGGGAGACCGGGGAGCTGTTTTTT. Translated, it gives CASSSARETGELFF.

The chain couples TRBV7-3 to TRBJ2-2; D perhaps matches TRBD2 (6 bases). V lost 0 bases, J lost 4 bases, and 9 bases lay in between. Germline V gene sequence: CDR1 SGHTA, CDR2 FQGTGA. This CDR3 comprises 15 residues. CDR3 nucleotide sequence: TGTGCCAGCAGCTTAACTGGGGAGGCCACCGGGGAGCTGTTTTTT. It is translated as CASSLTGEATGELFF.

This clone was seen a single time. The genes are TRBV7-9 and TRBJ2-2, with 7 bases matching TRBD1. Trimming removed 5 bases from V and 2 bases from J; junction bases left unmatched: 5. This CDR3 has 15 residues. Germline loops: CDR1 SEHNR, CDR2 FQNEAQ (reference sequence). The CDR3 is CASSRQGSNTGELFF. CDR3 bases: TGTGCCAGCAGCCGACAGGGATCCAACACCGGGGAGCTGTTTTTT.

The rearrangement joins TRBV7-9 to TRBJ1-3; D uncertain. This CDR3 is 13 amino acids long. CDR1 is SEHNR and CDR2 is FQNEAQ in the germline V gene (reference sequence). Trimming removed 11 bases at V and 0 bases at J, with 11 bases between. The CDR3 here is CAGWELSGNTIYF. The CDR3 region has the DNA TGTGCCGGCTGGGAGCTCTCTGGAAACACCATATATTTT.